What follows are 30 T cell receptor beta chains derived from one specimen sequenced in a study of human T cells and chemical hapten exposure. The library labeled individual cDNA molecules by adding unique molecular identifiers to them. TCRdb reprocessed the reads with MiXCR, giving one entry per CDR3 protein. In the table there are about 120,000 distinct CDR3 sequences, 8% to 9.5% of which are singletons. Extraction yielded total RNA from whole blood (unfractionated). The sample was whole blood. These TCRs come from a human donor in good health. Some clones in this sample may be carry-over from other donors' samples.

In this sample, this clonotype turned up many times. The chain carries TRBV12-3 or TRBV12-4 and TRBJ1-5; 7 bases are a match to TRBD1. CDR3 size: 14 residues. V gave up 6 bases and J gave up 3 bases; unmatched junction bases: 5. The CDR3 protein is CASRKDRINQPQHF. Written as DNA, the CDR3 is TGTGCCAGCAGAAAGGACAGGATCAATCAGCCCCAGCATTTT.

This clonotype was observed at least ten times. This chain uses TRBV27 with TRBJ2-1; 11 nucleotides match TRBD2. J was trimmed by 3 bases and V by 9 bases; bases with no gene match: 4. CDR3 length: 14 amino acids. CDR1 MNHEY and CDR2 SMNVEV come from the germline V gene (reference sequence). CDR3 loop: CASQTSGNYNEQFF. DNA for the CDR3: TGTGCCAGTCAGACTAGCGGGAACTACAATGAGCAGTTCTTC.

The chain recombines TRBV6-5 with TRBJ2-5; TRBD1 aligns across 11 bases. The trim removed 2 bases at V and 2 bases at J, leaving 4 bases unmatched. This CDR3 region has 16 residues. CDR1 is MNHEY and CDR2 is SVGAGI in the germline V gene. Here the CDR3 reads CASSYGGQGVQETQYF. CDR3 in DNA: TGTGCCAGCAGTTACGGGGGACAGGGGGTTCAAGAGACCCAGTACTTC.

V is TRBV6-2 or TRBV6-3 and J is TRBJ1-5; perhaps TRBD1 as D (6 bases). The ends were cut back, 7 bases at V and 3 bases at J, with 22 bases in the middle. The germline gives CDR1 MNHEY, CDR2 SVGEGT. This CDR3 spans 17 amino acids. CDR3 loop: CASTPYSQGSLNQPQHF. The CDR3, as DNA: TGTGCCAGCACGCCCTATTCACAGGGTTCCCTCAATCAGCCCCAGCATTTT.

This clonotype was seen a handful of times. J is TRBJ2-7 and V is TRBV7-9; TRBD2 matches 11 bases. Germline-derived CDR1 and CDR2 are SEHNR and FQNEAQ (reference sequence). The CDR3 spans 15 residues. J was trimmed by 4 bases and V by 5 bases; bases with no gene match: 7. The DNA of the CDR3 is TGTGCCAGCAGCGGGACTAGCGGAATGAGATACGAGCAGTACTTC. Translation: CASSGTSGMRYEQYF.

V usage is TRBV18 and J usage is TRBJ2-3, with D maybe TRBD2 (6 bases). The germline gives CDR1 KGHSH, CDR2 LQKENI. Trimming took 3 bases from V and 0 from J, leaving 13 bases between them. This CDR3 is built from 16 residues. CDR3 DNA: TGTGCCAGCTCACCGCGGGACGGAACTAGCACAGATACGCAGTATTTT. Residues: CASSPRDGTSTDTQYF.

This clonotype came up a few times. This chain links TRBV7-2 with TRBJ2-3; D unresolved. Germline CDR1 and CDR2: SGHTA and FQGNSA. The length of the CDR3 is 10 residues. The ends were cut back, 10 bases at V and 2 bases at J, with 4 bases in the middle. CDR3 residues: CAIFTDTQYF. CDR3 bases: TGTGCCATCTTCACAGATACGCAGTATTTT.

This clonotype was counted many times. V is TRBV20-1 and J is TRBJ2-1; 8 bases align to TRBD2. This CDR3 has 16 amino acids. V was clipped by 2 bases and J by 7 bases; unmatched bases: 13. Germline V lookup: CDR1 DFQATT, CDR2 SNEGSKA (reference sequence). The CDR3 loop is CSARREEAGGLNEQFF. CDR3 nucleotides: TGCAGTGCTAGAAGAGAGGAGGCGGGAGGTTTAAATGAGCAGTTCTTC.

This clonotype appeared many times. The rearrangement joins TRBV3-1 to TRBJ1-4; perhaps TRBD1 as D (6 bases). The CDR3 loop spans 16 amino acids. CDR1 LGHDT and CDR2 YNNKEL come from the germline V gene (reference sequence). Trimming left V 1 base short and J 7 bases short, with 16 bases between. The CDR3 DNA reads TGTGCCAGCAGCCAAGTCGGCAGGGGAGGAGGTGAAAAACTGTTTTTT. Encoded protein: CASSQVGRGGGEKLFF. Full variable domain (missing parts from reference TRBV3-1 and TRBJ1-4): DTAVSQTPKYLVTQMGNDKSIKCEQNLGHDTMYWYKQDSKKFLKIMFSYNNKELIINETVPNRFSPKSPDKAHLNLHINSLELGDSAVYFCASSQVGRGGGEKLFFGSGTQLSVL.

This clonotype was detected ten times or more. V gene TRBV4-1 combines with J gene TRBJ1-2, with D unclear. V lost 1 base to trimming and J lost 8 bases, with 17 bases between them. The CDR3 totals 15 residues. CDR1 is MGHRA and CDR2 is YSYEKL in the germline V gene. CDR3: CASSQAGRRQRGYTF. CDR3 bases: TGCGCCAGCAGCCAAGCCGGCAGGAGGCAACGGGGCTACACCTTC.

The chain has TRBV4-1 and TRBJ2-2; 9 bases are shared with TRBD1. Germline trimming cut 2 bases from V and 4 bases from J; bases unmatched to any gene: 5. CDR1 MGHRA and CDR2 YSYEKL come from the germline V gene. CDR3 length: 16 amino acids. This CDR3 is CASSQLGQGPTGELFF. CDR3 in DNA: TGCGCCAGCAGCCAACTGGGACAGGGACCCACCGGGGAGCTGTTTTTT.

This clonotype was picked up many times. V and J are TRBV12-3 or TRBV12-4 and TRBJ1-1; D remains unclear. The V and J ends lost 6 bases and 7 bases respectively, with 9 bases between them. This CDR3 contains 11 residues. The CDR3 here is CASRDLDEAFF. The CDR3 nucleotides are TGTGCCAGCAGAGATCTTGATGAAGCTTTCTTT.

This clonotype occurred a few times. The CDR3 DNA follows: TGTGCCATCAGGGGGCCAACGAACACTGAAGCTTTCTTT. Translated, it gives CAIRGPTNTEAFF. This rearrangement joins TRBV10-3 to TRBJ1-1; a possible D gene is TRBD1 (5 bases). CDR3 length: 13 amino acids. Germline V gene sequence: CDR1 ENHRY, CDR2 SYGVKD. V was pared by 6 bases and J by 1 base, with 9 bases between.

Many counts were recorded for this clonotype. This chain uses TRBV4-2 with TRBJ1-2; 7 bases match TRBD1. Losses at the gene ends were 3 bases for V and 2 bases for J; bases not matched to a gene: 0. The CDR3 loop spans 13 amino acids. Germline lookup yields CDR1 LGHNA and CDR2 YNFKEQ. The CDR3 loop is CASSQGQNYGYTF. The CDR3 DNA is TGTGCCAGCAGCCAGGGACAGAACTATGGCTACACCTTC.

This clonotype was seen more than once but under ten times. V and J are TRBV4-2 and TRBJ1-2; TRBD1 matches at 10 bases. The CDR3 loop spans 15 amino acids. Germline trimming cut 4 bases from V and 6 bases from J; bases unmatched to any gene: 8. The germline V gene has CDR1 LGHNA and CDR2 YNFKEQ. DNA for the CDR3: TGTGCCAGCAGCCTGTCTCCGGGACAGGGGAATGGCTACACCTTC. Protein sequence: CASSLSPGQGNGYTF.

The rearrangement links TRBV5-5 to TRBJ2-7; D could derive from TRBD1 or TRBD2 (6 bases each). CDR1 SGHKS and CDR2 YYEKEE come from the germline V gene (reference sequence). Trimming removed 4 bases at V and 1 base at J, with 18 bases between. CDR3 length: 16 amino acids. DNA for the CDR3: TGTGCCAGCAGCCCGGAGGAGGGGGTAAGGTCCTACGAGCAGTACTTC. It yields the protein CASSPEEGVRSYEQYF.

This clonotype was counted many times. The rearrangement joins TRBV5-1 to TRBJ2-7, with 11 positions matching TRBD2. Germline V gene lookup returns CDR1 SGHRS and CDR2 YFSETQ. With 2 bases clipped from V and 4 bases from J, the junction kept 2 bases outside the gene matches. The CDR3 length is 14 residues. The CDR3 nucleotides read TGCGCCAGCAGCTTCGGGACTAGCGGATACGAGCAGTACTTC. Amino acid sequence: CASSFGTSGYEQYF. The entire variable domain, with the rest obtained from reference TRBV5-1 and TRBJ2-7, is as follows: KAGVTQTPRYLIKTRGQQVTLSCSPISGHRSVSWYQQTPGQGLQFLFEYFSETQRNKGNFPGRFSGRQFSNSRSEMNVSTLELGDSALYLCASSFGTSGYEQYFGPGTRLTVT.

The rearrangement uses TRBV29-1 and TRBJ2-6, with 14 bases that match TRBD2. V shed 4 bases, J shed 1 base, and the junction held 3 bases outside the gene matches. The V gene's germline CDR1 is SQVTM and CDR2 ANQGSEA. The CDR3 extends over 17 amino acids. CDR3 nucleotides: TGCAGCGTTGGTGGGACTAGCGGGAGTTCTGGGGCCAACGTCCTGACTTTC. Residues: CSVGGTSGSSGANVLTF. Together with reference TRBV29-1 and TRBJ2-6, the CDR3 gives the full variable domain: SAVISQKPSRDICQRGTSLTIQCQVDSQVTMMFWYRQQPGQSLTLIATANQGSEATYESGFVIDKFPISRPNLTFSTLTVSNMSPEDSSIYLCSVGGTSGSSGANVLTFGAGSRLTVL.

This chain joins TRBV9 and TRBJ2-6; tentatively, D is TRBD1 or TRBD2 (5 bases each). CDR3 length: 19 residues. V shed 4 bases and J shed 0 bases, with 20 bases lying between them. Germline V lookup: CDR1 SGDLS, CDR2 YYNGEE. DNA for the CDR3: TGTGCCAGCAGCTTAAACGGGGCGTCCGCTCTCTCTGGGGCCAACGTCCTGACTTTC. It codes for CASSLNGASALSGANVLTF.

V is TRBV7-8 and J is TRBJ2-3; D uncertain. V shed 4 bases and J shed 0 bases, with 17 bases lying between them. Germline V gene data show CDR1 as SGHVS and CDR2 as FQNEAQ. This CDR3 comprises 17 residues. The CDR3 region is CASSYESTGPSTDTQYF. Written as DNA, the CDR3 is TGTGCCAGCAGCTACGAATCTACCGGCCCTAGCACAGATACGCAGTATTTT.

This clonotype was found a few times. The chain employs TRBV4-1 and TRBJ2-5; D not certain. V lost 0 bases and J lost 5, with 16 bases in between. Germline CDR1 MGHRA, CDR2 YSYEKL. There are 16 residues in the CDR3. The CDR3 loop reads CASSQEWPSKRETQYF. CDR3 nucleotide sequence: TGCGCCAGCAGCCAAGAATGGCCCTCCAAGAGGGAGACCCAGTACTTC.

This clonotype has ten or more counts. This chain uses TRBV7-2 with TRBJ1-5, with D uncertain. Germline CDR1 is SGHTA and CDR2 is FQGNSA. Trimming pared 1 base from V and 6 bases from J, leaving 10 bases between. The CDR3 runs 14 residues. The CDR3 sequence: CASSLGSPGQPQHF. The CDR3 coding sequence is TGTGCCAGCAGCTTAGGGTCCCCCGGTCAGCCCCAGCATTTT.

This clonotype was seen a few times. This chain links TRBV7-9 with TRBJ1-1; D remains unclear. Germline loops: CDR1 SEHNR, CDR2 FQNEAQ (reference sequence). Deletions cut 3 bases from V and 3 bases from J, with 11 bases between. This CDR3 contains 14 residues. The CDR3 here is CASSLGYPDTEAFF. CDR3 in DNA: TGTGCCAGCAGCTTGGGGTATCCGGACACTGAAGCTTTCTTT.

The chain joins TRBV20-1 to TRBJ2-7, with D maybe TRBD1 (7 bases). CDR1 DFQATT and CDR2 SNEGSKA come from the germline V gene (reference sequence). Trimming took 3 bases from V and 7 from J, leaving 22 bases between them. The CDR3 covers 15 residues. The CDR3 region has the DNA TGCAGTGCTAGCCCGCTTGCTCAGGGGGGCTGGGAGCAGTACTTC. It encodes CSASPLAQGGWEQYF.

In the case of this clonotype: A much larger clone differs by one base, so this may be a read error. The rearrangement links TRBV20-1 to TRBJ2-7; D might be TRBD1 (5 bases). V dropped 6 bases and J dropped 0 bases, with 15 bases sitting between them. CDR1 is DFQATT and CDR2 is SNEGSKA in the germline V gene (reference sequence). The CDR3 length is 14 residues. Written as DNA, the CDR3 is TGCAGTGCCCGCAGACAGCTGAGCTCCTACGAGCAGTACTTC. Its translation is CSARRQLSSYEQYF.

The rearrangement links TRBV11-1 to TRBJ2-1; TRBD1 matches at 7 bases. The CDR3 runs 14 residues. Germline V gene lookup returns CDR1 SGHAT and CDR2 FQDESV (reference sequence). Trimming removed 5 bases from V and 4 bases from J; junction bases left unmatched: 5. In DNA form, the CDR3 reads TGTGCCAGCAGCCCCCAGGGGGAGTACAATGAGCAGTTCTTC. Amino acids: CASSPQGEYNEQFF.

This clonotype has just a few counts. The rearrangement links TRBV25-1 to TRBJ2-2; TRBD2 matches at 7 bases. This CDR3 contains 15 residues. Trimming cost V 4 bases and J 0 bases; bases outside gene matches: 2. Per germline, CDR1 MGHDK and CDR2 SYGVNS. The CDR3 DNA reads TGTGCCAGCAGTGGGGGGGGTGCGAACACCGGGGAGCTGTTTTTT. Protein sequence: CASSGGGANTGELFF.

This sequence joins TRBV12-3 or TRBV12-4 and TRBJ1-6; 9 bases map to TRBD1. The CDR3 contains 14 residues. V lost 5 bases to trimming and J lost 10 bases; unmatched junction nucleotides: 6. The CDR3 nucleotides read TGTGCCAGCAGTGGGGGACAGGGCCAATCACCCCTCCACTTT. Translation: CASSGGQGQSPLHF.

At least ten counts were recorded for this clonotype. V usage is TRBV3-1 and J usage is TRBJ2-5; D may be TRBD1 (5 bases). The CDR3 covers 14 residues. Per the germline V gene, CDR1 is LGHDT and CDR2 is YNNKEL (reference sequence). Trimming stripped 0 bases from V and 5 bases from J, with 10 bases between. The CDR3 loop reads CASSQDPGLETQYF. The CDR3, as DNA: TGTGCCAGCAGCCAAGATCCAGGGTTGGAGACCCAGTACTTC.

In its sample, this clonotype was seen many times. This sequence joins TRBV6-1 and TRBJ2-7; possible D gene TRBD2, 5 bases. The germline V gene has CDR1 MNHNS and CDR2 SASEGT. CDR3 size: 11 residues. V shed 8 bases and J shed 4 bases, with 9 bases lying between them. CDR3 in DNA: TGTGCCAGCGAGGACTCGTACGAGCAGTACTTC. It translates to CASEDSYEQYF.